Listed below are T cell receptor beta chains from one sample, sequenced in a study of control samples from healthy donors and cancer patients. The table came from immunoSEQ multiplex PCR; TCRdb's copy has only in-frame clones and leaves some out. The sample includes approximately 69,000 clones, approximately 90% seen only once; the top ten take roughly 5.5%. The sequenced sample consisted of PBMCs. The receptors come from a man in his fifties or sixties with colorectal cancer. CDR3s include the opening cysteine and the closing phenylalanine or tryptophan. A D gene is named only where the DNA matches it firmly. Only some rows state a clone size, as once, few, many or a class for expanded clones.

V: TRBV5-1
size: .
J: TRBJ2-7
D: TRBD1
CDR3: CASSGGTGQGFYEQYF
DNA: TGCGCCAGCAGCGGCGGGACGGGACAGGGTTTTTACGAGCAGTACTTC

V: TRBV27
size: .
J: TRBJ2-7
D: TRBD2
CDR3: CASSLLAGGRYEQYF
DNA: TGTGCCAGCAGTCTGTTAGCGGGGGGCCGGTACGAGCAGTACTTC

V: TRBV12-3/TRBV12-4
size: .
J: TRBJ1-5
D: .
CDR3: CASSLALSQPQHF
DNA: TGTGCCAGCAGCCTAGCCCTCAGCCAGCCCCAGCATTTT

V: TRBV19
size: .
J: TRBJ1-2
D: .
CDR3: CASSTGPGNGYTF
DNA: TGTGCCAGTAGTACAGGACCTGGGAATGGCTACACCTTC

V: TRBV6-6
size: .
J: TRBJ2-2
D: .
CDR3: CASIPPNTGELFF
DNA: TGTGCCAGCATACCACCGAACACCGGGGAGCTGTTTTTT

V: TRBV6-5
size: .
J: TRBJ1-6
D: .
CDR3: CASSDSGPINSPLHF
DNA: TGTGCCAGCAGTGACTCGGGACCGATCAATTCACCCCTCCACTTT

V: TRBV6-5
size: once
J: TRBJ2-1
D: TRBD2
CDR3: CASSRQPGTSGEQFF
DNA: TGTGCCAGCAGCAGACAGCCCGGGACTAGCGGAGAGCAGTTCTTC

V: TRBV9
size: .
J: TRBJ2-1
D: .
CDR3: CASSGLVVAAGNEQFF
DNA: TGTGCCAGCAGCGGACTAGTGGTGGCTGCGGGTAATGAGCAGTTCTTC

V: TRBV7-8
size: .
J: TRBJ1-2
D: TRBD1
CDR3: CASSSTGGAGGYTF
DNA: TGTGCCAGCAGCTCAACAGGGGGCGCGGGTGGCTACACCTTC

V: TRBV24-1
size: once
J: TRBJ1-2
D: .
CDR3: CATPGPTTNYGYTF
DNA: TGTGCCACCCCCGGACCGACTACTAACTATGGCTACACCTTC

V: TRBV7-9
size: .
J: TRBJ2-1
D: .
CDR3: CASSLSVDEQFF
DNA: TGTGCCAGCAGCTTATCCGTGGATGAGCAGTTCTTC

V: TRBV27
size: .
J: TRBJ1-5
D: .
CDR3: CASRLLGGNQPQHF
DNA: TGTGCCAGCAGACTTCTGGGGGGTAATCAGCCCCAGCATTTT

V: TRBV7-8
size: .
J: TRBJ2-5
D: .
CDR3: CASSLGQQETQYF
DNA: TGTGCCAGCAGCTTAGGGCAGCAAGAGACCCAGTACTTC

V: TRBV28
size: .
J: TRBJ1-2
D: TRBD1
CDR3: CASRVQGADHYGYTF
DNA: TGTGCCAGCAGAGTACAGGGGGCAGATCACTATGGCTACACCTTC

V: TRBV7-9
size: .
J: TRBJ1-2
D: .
CDR3: CASRPQGGNYGYTF
DNA: TGTGCCAGCAGACCCCAGGGAGGCAACTATGGCTACACCTTC

V: TRBV3-1/TRBV3-2
size: .
J: TRBJ2-6
D: .
CDR3: CASSPSQGNVLTF
DNA: TGTGCCAGCAGCCCCTCACAGGGAAACGTCCTGACTTTC

V: TRBV5-6
size: .
J: TRBJ2-5
D: .
CDR3: CASSTQETQYF
DNA: TGTGCCAGCAGCACCCAAGAGACCCAGTACTTC

V: TRBV9
size: .
J: TRBJ2-2
D: .
CDR3: CASSVAGDTGELFF
DNA: TGTGCCAGCAGCGTAGCCGGGGACACCGGGGAGCTGTTTTTT

V: TRBV28
size: .
J: TRBJ2-1
D: .
CDR3: CASSPDTSSYNEQFF
DNA: TGTGCCAGCAGCCCGGACACGAGCTCCTACAATGAGCAGTTCTTC

V: TRBV4-2
size: .
J: TRBJ1-2
D: .
CDR3: CASSQDPRGPYGYTF
DNA: TGTGCCAGCAGCCAAGATCCCAGGGGCCCCTATGGCTACACCTTC

V: TRBV4-1
size: once
J: TRBJ1-5
D: .
CDR3: CASRPGHYSNQPQHF
DNA: TGCGCCAGCAGGCCGGGACACTATAGCAATCAGCCCCAGCATTTT

V: TRBV7-2
size: .
J: TRBJ2-3
D: .
CDR3: CASSLGFQDTQYF
DNA: TGTGCCAGCAGCTTAGGGTTTCAAGATACGCAGTATTTT

V: TRBV14
size: .
J: TRBJ1-6
D: .
CDR3: CASSPSTGNNSPLHF
DNA: TGTGCCAGCAGCCCTTCGACGGGGAATAATTCACCCCTCCACTTT

V: TRBV28
size: .
J: TRBJ2-7
D: .
CDR3: CASRIPLGGAYEQYF
DNA: TGTGCCAGCAGGATACCCTTAGGAGGCGCCTACGAGCAGTACTTC

V: TRBV10-3
size: .
J: TRBJ1-3
D: .
CDR3: CAIRGDISGNTIYF
DNA: TGTGCCATCAGGGGGGACATCTCTGGAAACACCATATATTTT

V: TRBV6-6
size: .
J: TRBJ1-6
D: .
CDR3: CASRDYGNSPLHF
DNA: TGTGCCAGCAGGGACTACGGGAATTCACCCCTCCACTTT